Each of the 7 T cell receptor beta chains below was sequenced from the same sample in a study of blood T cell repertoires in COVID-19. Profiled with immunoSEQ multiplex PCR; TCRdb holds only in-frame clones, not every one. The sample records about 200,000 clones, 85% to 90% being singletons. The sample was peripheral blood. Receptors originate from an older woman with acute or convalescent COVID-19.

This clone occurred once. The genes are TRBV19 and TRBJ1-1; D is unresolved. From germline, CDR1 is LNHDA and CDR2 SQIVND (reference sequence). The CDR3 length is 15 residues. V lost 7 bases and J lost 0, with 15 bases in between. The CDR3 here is CASMRVRGLNTEAFF. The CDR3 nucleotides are TGTGCCAGTATGAGGGTCCGAGGACTGAACACTGAAGCTTTCTTT.

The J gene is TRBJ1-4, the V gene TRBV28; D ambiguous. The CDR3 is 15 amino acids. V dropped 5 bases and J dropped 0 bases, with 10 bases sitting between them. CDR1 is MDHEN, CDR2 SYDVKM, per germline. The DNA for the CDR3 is TGTGCCAGCAGTATGGGAGGAGCAACTAATGAAAAACTGTTTTTT. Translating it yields CASSMGGATNEKLFF.

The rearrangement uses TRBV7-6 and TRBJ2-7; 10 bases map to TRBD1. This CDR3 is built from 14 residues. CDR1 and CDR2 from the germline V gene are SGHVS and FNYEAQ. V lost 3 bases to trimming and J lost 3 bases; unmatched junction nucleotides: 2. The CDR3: CASSFGTGDYEQYF. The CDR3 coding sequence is TGTGCCAGCAGCTTCGGGACAGGGGACTACGAGCAGTACTTC.

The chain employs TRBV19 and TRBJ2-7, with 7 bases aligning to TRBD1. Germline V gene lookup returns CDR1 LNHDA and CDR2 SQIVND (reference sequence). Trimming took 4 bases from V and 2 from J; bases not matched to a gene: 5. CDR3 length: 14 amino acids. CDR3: CASSTGGRAYEQYF. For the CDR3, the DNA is TGTGCCAGTAGTACAGGGGGTCGGGCCTACGAGCAGTACTTC.

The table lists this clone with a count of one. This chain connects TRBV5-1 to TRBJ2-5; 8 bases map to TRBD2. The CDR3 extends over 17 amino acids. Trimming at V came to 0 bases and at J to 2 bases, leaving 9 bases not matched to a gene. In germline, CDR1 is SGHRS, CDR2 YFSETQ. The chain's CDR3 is CASSLVGNGREQETQYF. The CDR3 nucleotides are TGCGCCAGCAGCTTGGTAGGAAACGGGAGGGAACAAGAGACCCAGTACTTC.

This CDR3 reads CASSYSEGPQHF. CDR3 coding DNA: TGTGCCAGCAGTTACTCGGAGGGGCCCCAGCATTTT. The chain is built from TRBV6-5 and TRBJ1-5, with D unclear. The V end lost 0 bases, the J end lost 9 bases, and 6 bases lay between the germline ends. Germline CDR1 reads MNHEY; CDR2 reads SVGAGI. The length of the CDR3 is 12 residues.

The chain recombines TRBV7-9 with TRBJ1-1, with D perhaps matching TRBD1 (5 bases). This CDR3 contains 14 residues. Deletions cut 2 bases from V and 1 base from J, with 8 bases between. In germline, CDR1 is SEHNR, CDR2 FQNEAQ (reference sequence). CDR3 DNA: TGTGCCAGCAGCTTAAGTAGGGGGAACACTGAAGCTTTCTTT. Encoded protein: CASSLSRGNTEAFF.